Listed below are T cell receptor beta chains from one sample, sequenced in a study of control samples from healthy donors and cancer patients. Here immunoSEQ multiplex PCR was the method, and the copy in TCRdb shows in-frame clones only, minus some. The data hold approximately 40,000 clones, with roughly three quarters observed a single time. Specimen: formalin-fixed, paraffin-embedded tissue. The receptors shown here come from a male donor with melanoma. The CDR3 runs from the conserved cysteine through the conserved F or W. D genes are given only for firm matches. The size field is filled for only some rows; it gives once, few, many or a size class.

>16|.|TRBD1|TRBJ1-5|TRBV19
TGTGCCAGTAGTATTCCCATGACAGGGGGCCTTCAGCCCCAGCATTTT
CASSIPMTGGLQPQHF
>15|.|.|TRBJ1-4|TRBV1
TGCACCAGCAGCCGTGGGACGGTAGGTTGTGGAAAACTGTTTTTT
CTSSRGTVGCGKLFF
>15|.|.|TRBJ1-5|TRBV19
TGTGCCAGTAGTATTGGCGGTTATGGGAATCAGCCCCAGCATTTT
CASSIGGYGNQPQHF
>13|many|.|TRBJ2-1|TRBV29-1
TGCAGCGTTGAAACCGACCGGCGGGATGAGCAGTTCTTC
CSVETDRRDEQFF
>14|few|.|TRBJ1-4|TRBV7-9
TGTGCCAGCAGTACCGGAGGGGGGAATGAAAAACTGTTTTTT
CASSTGGGNEKLFF
>13|.|TRBD2|TRBJ2-1|TRBV9
TGTGCCAGCAGCGGACTAGCGGGGACTGAGCAGTTCTTC
CASSGLAGTEQFF
>14|.|.|TRBJ1-1|TRBV6-5
TGTGCCAGCAGTTACGCAGGGAGGAACACTGAAGCTTTCTTT
CASSYAGRNTEAFF
>13|.|.|TRBJ2-2|TRBV6-5
TGTGCCAGCACCTCCCCGAACACCGGGGAGCTGTTTTTT
CASTSPNTGELFF
>15|many|.|TRBJ1-6|TRBV28
TGTGCCAGCACCCCCGCCGGGACCGAAAATTCACCCCTCCACTTT
CASTPAGTENSPLHF
>16|once|TRBD2|TRBJ2-2|TRBV6-6
TGTGCCAGCAGCGAGAGCGGGAGGGCCAACACCGGGGAGCTGTTTTTT
CASSESGRANTGELFF
>16|.|TRBD2|TRBJ2-1|TRBV6-2/TRBV6-3
TGTGCCAGCAGTTACTCTCCTAGCGGGGGTGGGGATGAGCAGTTCTTC
CASSYSPSGGGDEQFF